This T cell receptor (beta chain) originates from a study of shared clonotypes between healthy human individuals. CDR1 and CDR2 from the germline V gene are MGHDK and SYGVNS. The V end was cut by 6 bases, the J end by 7 bases, with 10 bases between. CDR3 length: 11 residues. It was CD45RO-negative cells, positively selected for CCR7, that made up naive CD8 cells, with terminally differentiated effector memory CD45RA+ cells excluded. Donors, healthy HIV-negative adults, lacked recent acute infections or vaccinations. Everyone who donated was a Caucasian adult who lived in Nashville, Tennessee. The study's findings and limits: Since donors were few, the genetic and exposure-history diversity represented was limited. Sampling used blood alone; tissue repertoires probably differ.

With respect to this clone: No antigen is known for it.

Sequencing was performed with immunoSEQ multiplex PCR; in TCRdb, only in-frame clones are kept and a portion is missing. The profile covers roughly 1,800,000 clones, with roughly 95% appearing a single time and 0.95% to 1.5% taken by the ten largest. The chain joins TRBV25-1 to TRBJ2-7; D may be TRBD2 (5 bases). Sequenced input: naive CD8+ T cells sorted from blood. The receptor was isolated from a man between 18 and 35 years old in good health. The CDR3: CASRGDWEQYF. CDR3 in DNA: TGTGCCAGCAGGGGAGATTGGGAGCAGTACTTC.